The rows below give T cell receptor beta chains drawn from one sample of a study of blood T cell repertoires in COVID-19. The assay was immunoSEQ multiplex PCR, and TCRdb's table has in-frame clones only and misses some. In the table there are about half a million clones, 80% to 90% of which are singletons. The sample consisted of peripheral blood. The receptors were gathered from a human donor in a cohort sampled during active COVID-19. CDR3s include the opening cysteine and the closing phenylalanine or tryptophan. A D gene is named only where the DNA matches it firmly. For some rows the clone size is stated as once, few or many, or as a class when expanded; others skip it.

d_call j_call v_call clone_size cdr3_nt cdr3_aa
. TRBJ2-1 TRBV5-4 . TGTGCCAGCAGCTTGGCCGGGAGCTCCTACAATGAGCAGTTCTTC CASSLAGSSYNEQFF
. TRBJ1-1 TRBV6-1 . TGTGCCAGCAGTGAAGCTGTTGGTGTACAGAAAGCTTTCTTT CASSEAVGVQKAFF
. TRBJ1-4 TRBV5-3 . TGTGCCAGAAGCTCCAACTTCTGTCAGGGGCAGTCTGAAAAACTGTTTTTT CARSSNFCQGQSEKLFF
TRBD2 TRBJ2-1 TRBV29-1 . TGCAGCGTCCTCCCTCAGCGGGAGGGCCCTCCGCAGTTCTTC CSVLPQREGPPQFF
. TRBJ1-6 TRBV11-2 few TGTGCCAGCAGCTTTTCAGGGGATAATTCACCCCTCCACTTT CASSFSGDNSPLHF
TRBD1 TRBJ2-7 TRBV19 . TGTGCCAGTAGTATGGGGGGACAGGGGAGGAGGTACGAGCAGTACTTC CASSMGGQGRRYEQYF
. TRBJ1-4 TRBV7-6 few TGTGCCAGCAGCCTGGGGCCAACAACTAATGAAAAACTGTTTTTT CASSLGPTTNEKLFF
TRBD1 TRBJ2-1 TRBV28 . TGTGCCAGCAGTCTACCCCTCCCAGGGGGCAATGAGCAGTTCTTC CASSLPLPGGNEQFF
TRBD1 TRBJ2-1 TRBV19 . TGTGCCAGTAGTGAACCGACAGGGAGTAAGGATGAGCAGTTCTTC CASSEPTGSKDEQFF
. TRBJ2-7 TRBV7-2 . TGTGCCAGCAGCTTAGGGGCAGTCTCCTACGAGCAGTACTTC CASSLGAVSYEQYF
TRBD2 TRBJ2-7 TRBV9 . TGTGCCAGCAGCCCGAGACTAGCGGGTACCTACGAGCAGTACTTC CASSPRLAGTYEQYF
TRBD1 TRBJ1-4 TRBV2 . TGTGCCAGCAGGAATATGGGGCCCGAGGGGGCGGGTGAAAAACTGTTTTTT CASRNMGPEGAGEKLFF
TRBD2 TRBJ2-5 TRBV5-6 . TGTGCCAGCAGCTTGTCGGTAACTAGCGGGAGGGGGAACCAAGAGACCCAGTACTTC CASSLSVTSGRGNQETQYF
. TRBJ1-2 TRBV5-4 . TGTGCCAGCAGCTTGGGGGGCCCCTATGGCTACACCTTC CASSLGGPYGYTF
TRBD2 TRBJ2-3 TRBV3-1/TRBV3-2 . TGTGCCAGCAGCCGTCGGACTAGCGGGAGTTCAGATACGCAGTATTTT CASSRRTSGSSDTQYF
TRBD1 TRBJ2-1 TRBV15 . TGTGCCACCAGCAGTACCGGGACAGGGGGCAGTGAGCAGTTCTTC CATSSTGTGGSEQFF
TRBD2 TRBJ2-7 TRBV7-3 . TGTGCCAGCAGCTTACGCGGGAGGGCCTTCGACGAGCAGTACTTC CASSLRGRAFDEQYF
TRBD2 TRBJ2-1 TRBV3-1/TRBV3-2 . TGTGCCAGCGGTCTCTTAGCGGGCTCCTACAATGAGCAGTTCTTC CASGLLAGSYNEQFF
. TRBJ2-2 TRBV30 . TGTGCCTGGAGTGTAGGGGGTGAAACCGGGGAGCTGTTTTTT CAWSVGGETGELFF
. TRBJ2-1 TRBV6-5 . TGTGCCACGCTAACAGGGATAGCCTACAATGAGCAGTTCTTC CATLTGIAYNEQFF
. TRBJ2-4 TRBV20-1 . TGCAGTGCTAGTTCCGGGGGGCGGGGAGACATTCAGTACTTC CSASSGGRGDIQYF
TRBD1 TRBJ2-2 TRBV5-1 . TGCGCCAGCACCCGACAGGGGGCGCTTAGCACCGGGGAGCTGTTTTTT CASTRQGALSTGELFF
. TRBJ1-3 TRBV7-2 . TGTGCCAGCAGCCCTAATGGGCCTGGAAACACCATATATTTT CASSPNGPGNTIYF
TRBD1 TRBJ2-7 TRBV9 once TGTGCCAGCAGCACTTTTCAGGGGGCGAATTACGAGCAGTACTTC CASSTFQGANYEQYF
. TRBJ1-5 TRBV20-1 . TGCAGTGCTAGTAACTCATCGTATCCCCAGCATTTT CSASNSSYPQHF
. TRBJ2-1 TRBV9 . TGTGCCAGCAGCGTAGGATCTAGCGAATACAATGAGCAGTTCTTC CASSVGSSEYNEQFF
TRBD2 TRBJ2-2 TRBV7-9 . TGTGCCAGCAGCCGTGTATCGACTAGCGGGAGTGTAGGGGAGCTGTTTTTT CASSRVSTSGSVGELFF
TRBD1 TRBJ1-5 TRBV10-3 . TGTGCCATCAGTGAGTCGGGACAGGGGAAGGGCAATCAGCCCCAGCATTTT CAISESGQGKGNQPQHF
TRBD2 TRBJ2-5 TRBV4-3 . TGCGCCAGCAGCCAAGATCCGACTAGCTGGGAGACCCAGTACTTC CASSQDPTSWETQYF
. TRBJ1-1 TRBV19 . TGTGCCAGTAGTAGAACGGGGAACACTGAAGCTTTCTTT CASSRTGNTEAFF
TRBD2 TRBJ2-5 TRBV4-2 once TGTGCCAGCAGCCAGGACCCGACTAGCGGACCATCCGGAGAGACCCAGTACTTC CASSQDPTSGPSGETQYF
. TRBJ2-7 TRBV7-6 . TGTGCCAGCAGCTTAGGAGGGCGCGGTACCTACTCCGAGCAGTACTTC CASSLGGRGTYSEQYF
. TRBJ2-1 TRBV30 . TGTGCCTGGAGTGTTATCGAGACAACAAGGGGTGAGCAGTTCTTC CAWSVIETTRGEQFF
TRBD2 TRBJ2-1 TRBV7-7 . TGTGCTAGCAGCTTAGCCCCGGGAGGATACAATGAGCAGTTCTTC CASSLAPGGYNEQFF
. TRBJ1-3 TRBV7-9 . TGTGCCAGCAGCTTAATATCAGGGCCGGCCATATATTTT CASSLISGPAIYF
TRBD1 TRBJ1-3 TRBV18 . TGTGCCAGCTCGCCGGAAGGACAGGCTTTCTCTGGAAACACCATATATTTT CASSPEGQAFSGNTIYF
TRBD1 TRBJ1-5 TRBV5-1 . TGCGCCAGCAGCTTGGCCGGACAGGGCAATCAGCCCCAGCATTTT CASSLAGQGNQPQHF
TRBD1 TRBJ2-7 TRBV5-8 . TGTGCCAGCAATCTCCAGGGGGCCCACTACGAGCAGTACTTC CASNLQGAHYEQYF
. TRBJ1-1 TRBV5-1 . TGCGCCAGCAGCTTACCGGGATCGAACACTGAAGCTTTCTTT CASSLPGSNTEAFF
. TRBJ2-2 TRBV3-1/TRBV3-2 . TGTGCCAGCTGCCGGGACTTCAACACCGGGGAGATGTTTTTT CASCRDFNTGEMFF
. TRBJ1-3 TRBV30 . TGTGCCTGGAGCGGAGGGATGAACACCATATATTTT CAWSGGMNTIYF
. TRBJ1-4 TRBV9 . TGTGCCAGCAGCGTCGGGACGGGACACGGGGATGAAAAACTGTTTTTT CASSVGTGHGDEKLFF
. TRBJ2-5 TRBV20-1 . TGCAGTGCCCCGTCGGAGGGGCCGACGTACTTC CSAPSEGPTYF
TRBD2 TRBJ2-7 TRBV4-1 once TGCGCCAGCAGCCGAGGACTAGCGGGAGGCTACGAGCAGTACTTC CASSRGLAGGYEQYF
TRBD1 TRBJ2-1 TRBV19 once TGTGCCAGTAGTGCTCCGGGACAGGGTAACAATGAGCAGTTCTTC CASSAPGQGNNEQFF
TRBD2 TRBJ2-1 TRBV7-2 . TGTGCCAGCAGCTCACCGCTAGCGGTGTACAATGAGCAGTTCTTC CASSSPLAVYNEQFF
TRBD2 TRBJ2-5 TRBV28 . TGTGCCAGCAGTTTCCAGTTAGCGGGAGGTAGTTGGACCCAGTACTTC CASSFQLAGGSWTQYF
TRBD1 TRBJ2-3 TRBV9 . TGTGCCAGCACCGGACAGGGGAACACAGATACGCAGTATTTT CASTGQGNTDTQYF
TRBD2 TRBJ2-2 TRBV7-2 . TGTGCCAGCAGCTTAGCGATACTAGCGGCCATGGGGAACACCGGGGAGCTGTTTTTT CASSLAILAAMGNTGELFF
. TRBJ2-2 TRBV24-1 . TGTGCCACCAGTGATTTATCCCCCACGGGACAATTGAACACCGGGGAGCTGTTTTTT CATSDLSPTGQLNTGELFF
TRBD1 TRBJ2-1 TRBV7-9 . TGTGCCAGCAGCCCTGCCGGGACAGGAGCCTACAATGAGCAGTTCTTC CASSPAGTGAYNEQFF
TRBD2 TRBJ2-2 TRBV7-6 few TGTGCCAGCAGCTTAGGCCTAGCGGATAACACCGGGGAGCTGTTTTTT CASSLGLADNTGELFF
. TRBJ1-1 TRBV4-1 . TGCGCCAGCACTTCGGCGGGGCAGGCCACTGAAGCTTTCTTT CASTSAGQATEAFF
. TRBJ1-5 TRBV7-2 . TGTGCCAGCAGCTTTAAAGGGGGGGGCTCCCAGCATTTT CASSFKGGGSQHF
. TRBJ1-2 TRBV5-6 . TGTGCCAGCGGTACAGTAGGACAAGGAAGCTACACCTTC CASGTVGQGSYTF